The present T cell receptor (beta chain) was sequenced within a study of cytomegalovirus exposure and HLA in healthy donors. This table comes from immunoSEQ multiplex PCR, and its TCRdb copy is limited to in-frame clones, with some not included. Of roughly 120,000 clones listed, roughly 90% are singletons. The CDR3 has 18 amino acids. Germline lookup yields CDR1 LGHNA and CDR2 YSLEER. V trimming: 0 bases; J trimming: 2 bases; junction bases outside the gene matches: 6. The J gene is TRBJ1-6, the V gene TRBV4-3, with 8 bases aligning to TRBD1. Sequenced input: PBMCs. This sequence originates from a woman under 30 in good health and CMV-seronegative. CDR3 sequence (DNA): TGCGCCAGCAGCCAAGATGTTAGGACAGGGACCTATAATTCACCCCTCCACTTT. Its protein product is CASSQDVRTGTYNSPLHF.